The subject of this entry is one T cell receptor beta chain. Its antigen is not identified. An equimolar mix of two oligonucleotides served as the beta constant-region primer for TRBC1 and TRBC2. Ligated cDNA was amplified by four rounds of PCR with nested alpha and beta constant-region primers and SP2. TCRdb used MiXCR to reprocess the UMI-ligation and nested PCR reads, holding one entry per CDR3 protein. The table shows approximately 150,000 distinct CDR3 sequences, with approximately 18% occurring only once. These data originate in a study of naive and memory T cell subsets. Study-wide results and limits: Naive repertoires, especially CD8, held a few larger clonotypes, possibly memory cells re-expressing CD45RA.

The V end lost 5 bases, the J end lost 0 bases, and 11 bases lay between the germline ends. This CDR3 is built from 14 residues. Germline V gives CDR1 SGHNT, CDR2 YENEEA. J is TRBJ2-7 and V is TRBV11-3; perhaps TRBD1 as D (5 bases). Sample: naive CD8+ T cells from blood. This receptor was taken from a human donor in good health. The CDR3 bases are TGTGCCAGCAGCCGCGGCGACAGCTCCTACGAGCAGTACTTC. As protein: CASSRGDSSYEQYF.